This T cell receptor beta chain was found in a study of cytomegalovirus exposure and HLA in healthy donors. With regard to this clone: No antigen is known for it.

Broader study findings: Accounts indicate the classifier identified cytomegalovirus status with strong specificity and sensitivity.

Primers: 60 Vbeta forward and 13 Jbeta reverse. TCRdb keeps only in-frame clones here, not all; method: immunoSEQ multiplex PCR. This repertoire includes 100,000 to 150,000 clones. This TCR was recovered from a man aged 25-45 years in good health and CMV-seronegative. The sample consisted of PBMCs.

CDR3 protein: CASSLAGFNQPQHF. The CDR3 region has the DNA TGTGCCAGCAGTTTGGCAGGCTTCAATCAGCCCCAGCATTTT. The rearrangement uses TRBV27 and TRBJ1-5; D unresolved. The CDR3 length is 14 residues. Germline V gives CDR1 MNHEY, CDR2 SMNVEV (reference sequence). Trimming removed 3 bases from V and 3 bases from J, with 9 bases in between.